Below, 17 T cell receptor beta chains from the same sample are listed, as sequenced in a study of response to subunit inactivated influenza vaccine. MiXCR, run by TCRdb on the RT-PCR reads, gives a single entry per CDR3 protein. The table includes 450,000 to 500,000 distinct CDR3 sequences, roughly 9.7% detected once. Source: PBMCs from blood, taken 45 days after vaccination. The receptors come from a man aged 45 to 65 who received an inactivated influenza vaccine.

In its sample, this clonotype was seen many times. The chain is built from TRBV10-3 and TRBJ2-5, with 9 bases matching TRBD1. Unmatched junction bases numbered 5, after V lost 5 bases and J lost 1 base. Germline-derived CDR1 and CDR2 are ENHRY and SYGVKD. The CDR3 consists of 15 residues. CDR3 loop: CAISPGTGTQETQYF. The CDR3 nucleotides read TGTGCCATCAGTCCCGGGACAGGGACCCAAGAGACCCAGTACTTC.

This clonotype was seen only a few times. The rearrangement links TRBV29-1 to TRBJ2-1; D is undetermined. With 7 bases removed from V and 3 bases from J, the gap between germline ends came to 13 bases. Germline V lookup: CDR1 SQVTM, CDR2 ANQGSEA. The CDR3 totals 13 residues. The CDR3 DNA sequence: TGCAGCGCAAGTATGGGGATCTACAATGAGCAGTTCTTC. Translation: CSASMGIYNEQFF.

This chain joins TRBV3-1 and TRBJ2-3; D perhaps matches TRBD2 (6 bases). This CDR3 has 15 residues. The V end lost 5 bases, the J end lost 0 bases, and 12 bases lay between the germline ends. The germline V gene encodes CDR1 LGHDT and CDR2 YNNKEL (reference sequence). The CDR3 DNA is TGTGCCAGCAGCTACATAGCGGAAAGCACAGATACGCAGTATTTT. It translates to CASSYIAESTDTQYF.

This clonotype occurred a few times. V and J are TRBV18 and TRBJ2-1; D possibly corresponds to TRBD1 (6 bases). Germline CDR1 and CDR2: KGHSH and LQKENI. V lost 3 bases and J lost 0, with 9 bases in between. The CDR3 spans 15 residues. CDR3 coding DNA: TGTGCCAGCTCACCGAAGGGGGACTCCTACAATGAGCAGTTCTTC. Amino acid sequence: CASSPKGDSYNEQFF.

This clonotype came up many times. This sequence joins TRBV12-3 or TRBV12-4 and TRBJ2-2, with a weak D call TRBD2 (6 bases). This CDR3 comprises 15 residues. Trimming shortened V by 7 bases and J by 4 bases, and 16 bases separated the two germline ends. The CDR3 spells CASTPRRGSTGELFF. In DNA, the CDR3 is TGTGCCAGCACCCCGAGGCGGGGAAGCACCGGGGAGCTGTTTTTT.

This clonotype was seen many times. V is TRBV20-1 and J is TRBJ2-1; the D is unclear. CDR1 and CDR2 from the germline V gene are DFQATT and SNEGSKA (reference sequence). Trimming shortened V by 1 base and J by 0 bases, and 10 bases separated the two germline ends. This CDR3 has 15 amino acids. The CDR3 bases are TGCAGTGCTAGAGTCATGGGAAGCTCCTACAATGAGCAGTTCTTC. Translating gives CSARVMGSSYNEQFF.

CDR3 sequence: CASSMTGAVRETQYF. For the CDR3, the DNA is TGTGCCAGCAGTATGACGGGGGCGGTGCGGGAGACCCAGTACTTC. The chain employs TRBV5-5 and TRBJ2-5, with D perhaps given as TRBD1 or TRBD2 (6 bases each). The ends were cut back, 5 bases at V and 5 bases at J, with 19 bases in the middle. The CDR3 runs to 15 residues. Germline V gene lookup returns CDR1 SGHKS and CDR2 YYEKEE (reference sequence).

The V call is TRBV6-6, the J call TRBJ2-7; 8 positions agree with TRBD1. V was clipped by 2 bases and J by 6 bases; unmatched bases: 3. The CDR3 is made up of 13 amino acids. Germline V lookup: CDR1 MNHNY, CDR2 SVGAGI (reference sequence). The DNA for the CDR3 is TGTGCCAGCAGTTACCAGGGGGCTGGCGAGCAGTACTTC. This sequence encodes CASSYQGAGEQYF.

The chain employs TRBV29-1 and TRBJ2-5; D uncertain. The germline gives CDR1 SQVTM, CDR2 ANQGSEA. V dropped 3 bases and J dropped 0 bases, with 14 bases sitting between them. The CDR3 length is 15 residues. This chain's CDR3 is CSVEFYQVHQETQYF. The CDR3 DNA reads TGCAGCGTTGAGTTCTACCAGGTACACCAAGAGACCCAGTACTTC.

The chain combines TRBV11-2 with TRBJ2-3, with 7 bases matching TRBD1. CDR3 size: 12 residues. Germline values: CDR1 SGHAT, CDR2 FQNNGV. DNA for the CDR3: TGTGCTGTCAGGGGGAGCACAGATACGCAGTATTTT. Its translation is CAVRGSTDTQYF.

This clonotype was observed a few times. The rearrangement joins TRBV7-2 to TRBJ2-7; 11 bases match TRBD2. Germline V CDR1 and CDR2: SGHTA, FQGNSA. Unmatched junction bases numbered 9, after V lost 5 bases and J lost 3 bases. The CDR3 runs 16 residues. In nucleotides, the CDR3 is TGTGCCAGCAGCCTAAAAACTAGCGGGAGTGGCTACGAGCAGTACTTC. Its protein product is CASSLKTSGSGYEQYF.

The sample holds many counts of this clonotype. This sequence joins TRBV4-1 and TRBJ2-2; 9 bases line up with TRBD2. CDR3 length: 18 amino acids. Germline lookup yields CDR1 MGHRA and CDR2 YSYEKL. Trimming cost V 0 bases and J 7 bases; bases outside gene matches: 12. The CDR3, as DNA: TGCGCCAGCAGCCAAGAACCGGTCGGCGGGGGGGTAATCGGGGAGCTGTTTTTT. As protein: CASSQEPVGGGVIGELFF.

The chain links TRBV20-1 to TRBJ2-7; 8 nucleotides match TRBD2. CDR1 and CDR2 (germline): DFQATT, SNEGSKA (reference sequence). J lost 2 bases, V lost 0 bases, and 9 bases had no gene match. The CDR3 totals 16 residues. The CDR3 sequence: CSARDETTSATYEQYF. CDR3 nucleotide sequence: TGCAGTGCTAGAGATGAGACGACTAGCGCAACCTACGAGCAGTACTTC.

This clonotype was counted between two and nine times. V gene TRBV28 combines with J gene TRBJ2-3, with D possibly being TRBD1 (6 bases). Trimming pared 8 bases from V and 1 base from J, leaving 19 bases between. The CDR3 is 16 amino acids. Per the germline V gene, CDR1 is MDHEN and CDR2 is SYDVKM. In nucleotides, the CDR3 is TGTGCCAGCTGGACAGCGTCCTCCCTACGCACAGATACGCAGTATTTT. Translation: CASWTASSLRTDTQYF.

This clonotype was detected a few times. The chain joins TRBV29-1 to TRBJ1-2; perhaps TRBD1 as D (6 bases). Trimming took off 6 bases at V and 5 bases at J, with 10 bases between the two ends. Germline V gives CDR1 SQVTM, CDR2 ANQGSEA. The CDR3 runs 11 residues. The CDR3 sequence is CSVDRSYGYTF. CDR3 nucleotide sequence: TGCAGCGTCGACAGGTCATATGGCTACACCTTC.

This clonotype was detected ten times or more. The chain has TRBV2 and TRBJ2-7; TRBD1 matches 7 bases. The germline V gene has CDR1 SNHLY and CDR2 FYNNEI. The length of the CDR3 is 14 residues. The trim removed 3 bases at V and 7 bases at J, leaving 9 bases unmatched. The CDR3 DNA reads TGTGCCAGCAGTGATACAGGGGCGGCTTGGGAGCAGTACTTC. This encodes CASSDTGAAWEQYF.

There are many counts of this clonotype. The chain combines TRBV29-1 with TRBJ1-1; D gene unclear. Germline CDR1 SQVTM, CDR2 ANQGSEA. The V end was cut by 3 bases, the J end by 10 bases, with 12 bases between. The CDR3 length is 11 residues. The CDR3 loop reads CSVDQSFGAFF. The CDR3 DNA follows: TGCAGCGTTGACCAAAGCTTTGGAGCTTTCTTT.